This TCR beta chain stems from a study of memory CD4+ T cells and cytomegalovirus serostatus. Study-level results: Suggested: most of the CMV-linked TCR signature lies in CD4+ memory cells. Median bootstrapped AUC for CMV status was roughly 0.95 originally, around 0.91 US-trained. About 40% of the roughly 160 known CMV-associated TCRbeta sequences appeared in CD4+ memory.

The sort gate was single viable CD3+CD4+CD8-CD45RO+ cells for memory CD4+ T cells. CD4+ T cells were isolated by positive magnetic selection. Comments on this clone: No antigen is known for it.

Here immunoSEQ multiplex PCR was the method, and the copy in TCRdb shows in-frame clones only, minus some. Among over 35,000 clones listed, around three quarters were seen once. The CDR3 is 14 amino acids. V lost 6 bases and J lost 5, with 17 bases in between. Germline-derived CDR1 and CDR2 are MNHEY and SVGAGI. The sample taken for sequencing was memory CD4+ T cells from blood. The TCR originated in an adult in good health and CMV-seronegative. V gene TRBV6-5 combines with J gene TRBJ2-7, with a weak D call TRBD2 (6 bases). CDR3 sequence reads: CASRTLGTGDEQYF. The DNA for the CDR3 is TGTGCCAGCAGAACCCTGGGGACGGGAGACGAGCAGTACTTC.